These T cell receptor beta chains were read from a single sample in a study of T cells in tuberculosis. Libraries were prepared by immunoSEQ multiplex PCR; TCRdb keeps only in-frame clonotypes and omits some of them. The sample lists tens of thousands of clones, about 94% occurring once. The sample comprised PBMCs. These TCRs come from a donor aged 5-35 years with latent tuberculosis or without tuberculosis infection. The CDR3 runs from the conserved cysteine through the conserved F or W. A D gene is named only where the DNA matches it firmly. Size is omitted from some rows. Given values are once, few, many or a class for expanded clones.

V gene,clone size,J gene,D gene,CDR3 protein,CDR3 DNA
TRBV7-3,.,TRBJ2-2,.,CASSSQGWTGELFF,TGTGCCAGCAGCTCACAGGGTTGGACCGGGGAGCTGTTTTTT
TRBV7-3,.,TRBJ2-1,TRBD2,CASSSGLQRIRQFF,TGTGCCAGCAGCTCGGGACTACAGCGTATAAGGCAGTTCTTC
TRBV6-1,.,TRBJ1-5,TRBD1,CASSGAGGAIPYSNQPQHF,TGTGCCAGCAGTGGTGCAGGGGGCGCGATCCCTTATAGCAATCAGCCCCAGCATTTT
TRBV7-8,.,TRBJ1-5,.,CASSLFVEASNQPQHF,TGTGCCAGCAGCTTATTCGTCGAGGCGAGCAATCAGCCCCAGCATTTT
TRBV7-8,.,TRBJ1-1,.,CASSLTGWGTEAFF,TGTGCCAGCAGCTTAACGGGGTGGGGTACTGAAGCTTTCTTT
TRBV6-1,.,TRBJ2-1,TRBD1,CASDRDRGGNEQFF,TGTGCCAGCGATCGGGACAGGGGTGGGAATGAGCAGTTCTTC
TRBV19,.,TRBJ1-2,.,CASNLGHANYGYTF,TGTGCCAGTAATCTGGGACACGCTAACTATGGCTACACCTTC
TRBV19,.,TRBJ1-3,.,CASSIGLIGNTIYF,TGTGCCAGTAGTATAGGACTCATCGGGAACACCATATATTTT
TRBV2,.,TRBJ2-1,.,CASSEQGVGSSYNEQFF,TGTGCCAGCAGTGAACAGGGGGTCGGGAGCTCCTACAATGAGCAGTTCTTC
TRBV7-2,.,TRBJ1-5,.,CASSLPRGPQHF,TGTGCCAGCAGCCTACCCCGGGGGCCCCAGCATTTT
TRBV19,.,TRBJ2-2,TRBD2,CASRGGGTPGELFF,TGTGCCAGTAGGGGCGGGGGGACCCCCGGGGAGCTGTTTTTT
TRBV19,.,TRBJ1-6,.,CASRSGVRGSPLHF,TGTGCCAGTAGATCGGGGGTTAGGGGTTCACCCCTCCACTTT
TRBV5-6,.,TRBJ2-2,.,CASSFGDLTGELFF,TGTGCCAGCAGTTTCGGAGATTTAACCGGGGAGCTGTTTTTT
TRBV4-1,.,TRBJ1-2,.,CASSPPWGDSDYGYTF,TGCGCCAGCAGCCCCCCTTGGGGGGATAGCGACTATGGCTACACCTTC
TRBV4-3,.,TRBJ1-2,.,CASSQDGPGYYGYTF,TGCGCCAGCAGCCAAGATGGGCCGGGATACTATGGCTACACCTTC
TRBV10-2,.,TRBJ1-5,.,CASKGGGNQPQHF,TGCGCCAGCAAAGGGGGAGGGAATCAGCCCCAGCATTTT
TRBV23-1,.,TRBJ1-1,.,CASSLYSQVNTEAFF,TGCGCCAGCAGTCTCTACAGTCAGGTGAACACTGAAGCTTTCTTT
TRBV6-1,.,TRBJ1-5,.,CASSDEHSQGRQPQHF,TGTGCCAGCAGTGATGAGCATAGTCAGGGGCGCCAGCCCCAGCATTTT
TRBV9,.,TRBJ2-3,.,CASSVGGPARDTQYF,TGTGCCAGCAGCGTAGGGGGCCCCGCGAGAGATACGCAGTATTTT
TRBV14,.,TRBJ2-7,TRBD1,CASSLRTGEQYF,TGTGCCAGCAGCCTCCGGACAGGCGAGCAGTACTTC
TRBV5-5,.,TRBJ1-5,.,CASSWGGGNNQPQHF,TGTGCCAGCAGCTGGGGTGGGGGGAACAATCAGCCCCAGCATTTT
TRBV5-4,.,TRBJ1-1,.,CASSRGTAAFF,TGTGCCAGCAGCCGGGGTACTGCAGCTTTCTTT
TRBV30,few,TRBJ2-7,.,CAWRFWGAGFDEQYF,TGTGCCTGGAGATTTTGGGGTGCAGGGTTCGACGAGCAGTACTTC
TRBV5-1,.,TRBJ2-7,TRBD1,CASSAGTDSYYEQYF,TGCGCCAGCAGCGCCGGGACAGATTCATACTACGAGCAGTACTTC
TRBV5-1,.,TRBJ2-3,.,CASKFVASITDTQYF,TGCGCCAGCAAGTTCGTGGCTAGTATCACAGATACGCAGTATTTT
TRBV4-1,.,TRBJ2-3,.,CASSQFVGAADTQYF,TGCGCCAGCAGCCAATTCGTGGGGGCGGCAGATACGCAGTATTTT
TRBV5-4,once,TRBJ1-2,.,CASSLGAVYGYTF,TGTGCCAGCAGTTTGGGAGCGGTCTATGGCTACACCTTC
TRBV5-1,.,TRBJ2-3,TRBD1,CASRPGQPTDTQYF,TGCGCCAGCAGGCCGGGACAGCCCACAGATACGCAGTATTTT
TRBV6-1,.,TRBJ1-2,TRBD1,CASIWDRDYGYTF,TGTGCCAGCATCTGGGACAGGGACTATGGCTACACCTTC
TRBV11-2,.,TRBJ2-7,TRBD1,CASVRSTGLTYEQYF,TGTGCCAGCGTACGTTCGACAGGGCTAACCTACGAGCAGTACTTC
TRBV7-6,.,TRBJ2-3,TRBD1,CASSSEGQGTDTQYF,TGTGCCAGCAGCTCTGAGGGACAGGGGACAGATACGCAGTATTTT
TRBV7-2,.,TRBJ2-7,.,CASSSGARQPYEQYF,TGTGCCTCCTCCTCAGGGGCCAGACAGCCCTACGAGCAGTACTTC
TRBV27,.,TRBJ1-4,.,CASTLQGLPNEKLFF,TGTGCCAGTACACTCCAGGGATTACCTAATGAAAAACTGTTTTTT
TRBV5-6,.,TRBJ2-3,.,CATQAYLQDTQYF,TGTGCCACCCAGGCCTACTTACAAGATACGCAGTATTTT
TRBV7-2,.,TRBJ2-2,.,CASSFVGAVPGELFF,TGTGCCAGCAGCTTTGTGGGGGCGGTTCCCGGGGAGCTGTTTTTT
TRBV19,.,TRBJ2-7,.,CANPFGGNEQYF,TGTGCCAATCCCTTCGGCGGGAACGAGCAGTACTTC
TRBV10-2,.,TRBJ1-2,.,CASSESTIRTFLANYGYTF,TGCGCCAGCAGTGAGTCGACAATCAGGACATTTTTAGCTAACTATGGCTACACCTTC
TRBV30,.,TRBJ1-6,.,CASGLPGSPLHF,TGTGCCTCGGGACTTCCCGGTTCACCCCTCCACTTT
TRBV5-6,.,TRBJ2-2,.,CASSLGALAVTGELFF,TGTGCCAGCAGCTTGGGAGCCTTAGCAGTCACCGGGGAGCTGTTTTTT
TRBV2,.,TRBJ1-2,.,CASLIKPGSGYGYTF,TGTGCCAGCCTGATCAAGCCGGGATCTGGCTATGGCTACACCTTC
TRBV4-1,.,TRBJ1-1,.,CASSPTGINTEAFF,TGCGCCAGCAGTCCAACGGGGATCAACACTGAAGCTTTCTTT
TRBV9,.,TRBJ2-3,.,CASSLRGGVNTDTQYF,TGTGCCAGCAGCTTACGAGGGGGGGTCAACACAGATACGCAGTATTTT
TRBV5-1,.,TRBJ1-2,.,CASSGTINYGYTF,TGCGCCAGCTCCGGGACTATTAACTATGGCTACACCTTC
TRBV4-2,.,TRBJ2-3,TRBD2,CASSQGGSGGSTDTQYF,TGTGCCAGCAGCCAAGGGGGTAGCGGGGGAAGCACAGATACGCAGTATTTT
TRBV6-1,.,TRBJ1-2,.,CASSEASVQVYGYTF,TGTGCCAGCAGTGAAGCTTCCGTCCAGGTCTATGGCTACACCTTC
TRBV5-1,.,TRBJ1-1,.,CASSLVGQGLGTEAFF,TGCGCCAGCAGCTTAGTAGGCCAGGGGCTCGGCACTGAAGCTTTCTTT
TRBV6-1,.,TRBJ2-1,.,CASSEVRFNGGPWDEQFF,TGTGCCAGCAGTGAAGTTCGGTTCAACGGGGGGCCCTGGGATGAGCAGTTCTTC
TRBV5-5,.,TRBJ1-1,TRBD1,CASSLQGDVTEAFF,TGTGCCAGCAGCTTGCAGGGGGACGTTACTGAAGCTTTCTTT
TRBV5-5,few,TRBJ1-2,.,CASSLGLYGYTF,TGTGCCAGCAGCTTGGGACTGTATGGCTACACCTTC
TRBV7-2,.,TRBJ2-7,.,CASSSSGHSYEQYF,TGTGCCAGCAGCTCGTCGGGACACTCCTACGAGCAGTACTTC
TRBV27,.,TRBJ2-7,TRBD2,CASSFRSGGYEQYF,TGTGCCAGCAGTTTCCGAAGCGGGGGATACGAGCAGTACTTC
TRBV19,.,TRBJ1-6,.,CASSKALVDNSPLHF,TGTGCCAGTTCAAAAGCGTTAGTGGATAATTCACCCCTCCACTTT